These 21 T cell receptor beta chains came from one sample sequenced in a study of radiotherapy plus CTLA-4 blockade in lung cancer. Method: immunoSEQ multiplex PCR; TCRdb's copy keeps in-frame clones and lacks some. Here the sample spans under 100,000 clones, around 86% being singletons. The sample in question was peripheral blood, obtained from a patient treated with radiotherapy plus ipilimumab. The origin of the receptors is a human donor with non-small cell lung cancer that progressed on radiotherapy plus ipilimumab.

CDR3 region: CASSLAQGSFYGYTF. In nucleotides, the CDR3 is TGCGCCAGCAGCTTGGCACAGGGCTCCTTCTATGGCTACACCTTC. J is TRBJ1-2 and V is TRBV5-1; tentative D call: TRBD1 (6 bases). The length of the CDR3 is 15 residues. Germline assignment: CDR1 SGHRS and CDR2 YFSETQ. The germline V and J ends were trimmed by 0 bases and 4 bases, with 13 bases remaining between them.

The V call is TRBV6-6, the J call TRBJ1-1, with TRBD1 matching over 7 bases. There are 13 residues in the CDR3. The germline gives CDR1 MNHNY, CDR2 SVGAGI (reference sequence). J gave up 5 bases and V 0 bases, and 0 bases lay outside the gene matches. The CDR3 here is CASSYSTGTEAFF. CDR3 in DNA: TGTGCCAGCAGTTACTCGACAGGGACTGAAGCTTTCTTT.

This chain uses TRBV5-6 with TRBJ2-5; D is undetermined. This CDR3 contains 14 residues. Trimming removed 2 bases from V and 1 base from J, with 9 bases in between. CDR1 is SGHDT and CDR2 is YYEEEE in the germline V gene. CDR3 in DNA: TGTGCCAGCAGCTTTCTGAAGGGCCAAGAGACCCAGTACTTC. Translated, it gives CASSFLKGQETQYF.

The chain has TRBV7-6 and TRBJ2-7; D remains unclear. The germline V gene has CDR1 SGHVS and CDR2 FNYEAQ. Trimming took off 1 base at V and 4 bases at J, with 11 bases between the two ends. CDR3 length: 14 amino acids. CDR3 region: CASSLGGPKYEQYF. The CDR3 region has the DNA TGTGCCAGCAGCTTAGGGGGTCCAAAGTACGAGCAGTACTTC.

The genes are TRBV9 and TRBJ2-5; D not certain. The length of the CDR3 is 12 residues. The V and J ends lost 2 bases and 5 bases respectively, with 7 bases between them. Germline-derived CDR1 and CDR2 are SGDLS and YYNGEE. The CDR3 region is CASSVTGETQYF. CDR3 coding DNA: TGTGCCAGCAGCGTCACTGGGGAGACCCAGTACTTC.

The sample holds one count of this clone. V is TRBV28 and J is TRBJ2-3, with a weak D call TRBD2 (5 bases). Germline V gene sequence: CDR1 MDHEN, CDR2 SYDVKM. V shed 3 bases and J shed 2 bases, with 15 bases lying between them. The CDR3 contains 16 residues. CDR3 coding DNA: TGTGCCAGCAGTTTCACCTCCGCGGGCTTCACAGATACGCAGTATTTT. It is translated as CASSFTSAGFTDTQYF.

This clone was counted only a few times. This chain uses TRBV29-1 with TRBJ1-2, with D uncertain. V was shortened by 3 bases and J by 0 bases, with 14 bases between the two germline ends. CDR1 is SQVTM and CDR2 is ANQGSEA in the germline V gene. The length of the CDR3 is 15 residues. The CDR3 here is CSVDGAAGANYGYTF. As DNA, the CDR3 is TGCAGCGTTGATGGTGCAGCTGGGGCTAACTATGGCTACACCTTC.

This chain links TRBV18 with TRBJ2-7, with no clear D. Germline lookup yields CDR1 KGHSH and CDR2 LQKENI. This CDR3 has 14 amino acids. V lost 6 bases to trimming and J lost 1 base, with 13 bases between them. DNA for the CDR3: TGTGCCAGCTCCCCGGGCCGTCTATCCTACGAGCAGTACTTC. The encoded protein is CASSPGRLSYEQYF.

This rearrangement joins TRBV2 to TRBJ2-7; a weak D match, TRBD2 (6 bases). The CDR3 is 13 amino acids. Per germline, CDR1 SNHLY and CDR2 FYNNEI. Trimming left V 4 bases short and J 4 bases short, with 11 bases between. The CDR3 bases are TGTGCCAGCAGTGTGGCGGGAAAGTACGAGCAGTACTTC. This sequence encodes CASSVAGKYEQYF.

This chain links TRBV6-1 with TRBJ1-2, with a tentative D call TRBD1 (6 bases). This CDR3 spans 13 amino acids. V dropped 7 bases and J dropped 4 bases, with 13 bases sitting between them. The V gene's germline CDR1 is MNHNS and CDR2 SASEGT. CDR3 in DNA: TGTGCCAGCATCCCAACAGGGACCTATGGCTACACCTTC. Its translation is CASIPTGTYGYTF.

The V gene is TRBV5-1, the J gene TRBJ2-4; D possibly uses TRBD1 or TRBD2 (5 bases each). The CDR3 extends over 16 amino acids. The germline CDR1 and CDR2 sequences are SGHRS and YFSETQ. Trimming removed 4 bases at V and 4 bases at J, with 18 bases between. This CDR3 is CASSDISRDRKNIQYF. In DNA, the CDR3 is TGCGCCAGCAGCGACATAAGCCGGGACCGAAAAAACATTCAGTACTTC.

The V gene is TRBV19, the J gene TRBJ2-2; D remains unclear. Germline-derived CDR1 and CDR2 are LNHDA and SQIVND (reference sequence). The V gene lost 6 bases and the J gene lost 5 bases, with 13 bases spanning the gap. The CDR3 length is 14 residues. The CDR3 DNA reads TGTGCCAGTAGATCCCTAATAGGGACCGGGGAGCTGTTTTTT. Protein product: CASRSLIGTGELFF.

This clone was detected only a few times. The V and J genes are TRBV5-1 and TRBJ2-2; TRBD1 matches 8 bases. The V and J ends lost 3 bases and 5 bases, in that order; junction bases with no gene match: 6. This CDR3 has 15 amino acids. Germline-derived CDR1 and CDR2 are SGHRS and YFSETQ. This CDR3 reads CASSSQGAHTGELFF. In DNA, the CDR3 is TGCGCCAGCAGCTCGCAGGGGGCCCATACCGGGGAGCTGTTTTTT.

V and J are TRBV7-7 and TRBJ2-1; 13 bases agree with TRBD2. The CDR3 is 16 residues long. CDR1 is SSHAT and CDR2 is FNYEAQ in the germline V gene (reference sequence). With 5 bases clipped from V and 2 bases from J, the junction kept 3 bases outside the gene matches. In DNA form, the CDR3 reads TGTGCCAGCAGCCTAGGACTAGCGGGGGCCTACAATGAGCAGTTCTTC. It specifies CASSLGLAGAYNEQFF.

The chain links TRBV4-2 to TRBJ1-5, with 10 bases fitting TRBD1. The V gene end was trimmed by 4 bases and the J gene end by 7 bases; junction bases not matched to a gene: 13. The germline V gene encodes CDR1 LGHNA and CDR2 YNFKEQ. The CDR3 length is 17 residues. In DNA form, the CDR3 reads TGTGCCAGCAGCCTAGGACATGACAGGGGGCGAGAACAGCCCCAGCATTTT. Protein: CASSLGHDRGREQPQHF.

In DNA form, the CDR3 reads TGTGCCAGCAGCTTAGAAGGGCCGAACACTGAAGCTTTCTTT. This codes for CASSLEGPNTEAFF. The chain couples TRBV7-3 to TRBJ1-1; D gene uncertain. This CDR3 comprises 14 residues. Per the germline V gene, CDR1 is SGHTA and CDR2 is FQGTGA. The V end lost 2 bases, the J end lost 1 base, and 8 bases lay between the germline ends. The full variable domain, its missing parts supplied by reference TRBV7-3 and TRBJ1-1, is GAGVSQTPSNKVTEKGKYVELRCDPISGHTALYWYRQSLGQGPEFLIYFQGTGAADDSGLPNDRFFAVRPEGSVSTLKIQRTERGDSAVYLCASSLEGPNTEAFFGQGTRLTVV.

CDR3 residues: CASNRFMNTEAFF. In DNA, the CDR3 is TGTGCCAGCAACAGGTTCATGAACACTGAAGCTTTCTTT. The rearrangement links TRBV6-5 to TRBJ1-1; perhaps TRBD1 as D (5 bases). V was trimmed by 7 bases and J by 0 bases, leaving 9 bases between them. Germline lookup yields CDR1 MNHEY and CDR2 SVGAGI. The CDR3 is made up of 13 amino acids.

This clone occurred once. The chain employs TRBV20-1 and TRBJ1-2; D gene ambiguous. In germline, CDR1 is DFQATT, CDR2 SNEGSKA (reference sequence). The CDR3 length is 11 residues. Trimming took off 6 bases at V and 8 bases at J, with 13 bases between the two ends. The chain's CDR3 is CSAPQQPGYTF. Written as DNA, the CDR3 is TGCAGTGCCCCCCAGCAACCGGGCTACACCTTC.

The V and J genes are TRBV15 and TRBJ2-1; 11 nucleotides match TRBD2. CDR3 length: 16 residues. Per germline, CDR1 LNHNV and CDR2 YYDKDF (reference sequence). The junction had 1 base not matched to a gene; V was cut back by 3 bases and J by 0 bases. The CDR3 coding sequence is TGTGCCACCAGCAGGACTAGCGGGGCCTCCTACAATGAGCAGTTCTTC. It translates to CATSRTSGASYNEQFF.

The chain recombines TRBV18 with TRBJ1-2; D is undetermined. Trimming pared 0 bases from V and 3 bases from J, leaving 11 bases between. This CDR3 spans 15 amino acids. CDR1 KGHSH and CDR2 LQKENI come from the germline V gene. The CDR3 loop reads CASSPPGLNYYGYTF. The CDR3 nucleotides read TGTGCCAGCTCACCACCCGGCCTCAACTACTATGGCTACACCTTC.

V is TRBV27 and J is TRBJ2-2; D not certain. Germline CDR1 MNHEY, CDR2 SMNVEV (reference sequence). Deletions cut 10 bases from V and 7 bases from J, with 10 bases between. The CDR3 totals 11 residues. Written as DNA, the CDR3 is TGTGCCATCAAGGTAGTCGGGGAGCTGTTTTTT. The encoded protein is CAIKVVGELFF.